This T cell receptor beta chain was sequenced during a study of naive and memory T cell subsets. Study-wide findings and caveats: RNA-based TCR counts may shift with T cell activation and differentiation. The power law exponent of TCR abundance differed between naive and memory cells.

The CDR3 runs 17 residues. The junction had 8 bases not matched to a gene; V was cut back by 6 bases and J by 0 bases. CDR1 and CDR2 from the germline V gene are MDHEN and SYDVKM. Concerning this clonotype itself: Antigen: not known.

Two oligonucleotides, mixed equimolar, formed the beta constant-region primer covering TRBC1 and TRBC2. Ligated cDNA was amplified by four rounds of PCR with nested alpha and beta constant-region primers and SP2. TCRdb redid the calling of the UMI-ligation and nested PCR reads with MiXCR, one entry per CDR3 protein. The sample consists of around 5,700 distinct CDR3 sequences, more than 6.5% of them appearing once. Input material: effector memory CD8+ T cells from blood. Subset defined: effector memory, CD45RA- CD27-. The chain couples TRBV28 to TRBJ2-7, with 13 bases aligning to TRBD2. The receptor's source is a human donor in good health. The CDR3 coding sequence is TGTGCCAGCAGCCCGGGACTAGCGGGGAAAAGCTCCTACGAGCAGTACTTC. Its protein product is CASSPGLAGKSSYEQYF.